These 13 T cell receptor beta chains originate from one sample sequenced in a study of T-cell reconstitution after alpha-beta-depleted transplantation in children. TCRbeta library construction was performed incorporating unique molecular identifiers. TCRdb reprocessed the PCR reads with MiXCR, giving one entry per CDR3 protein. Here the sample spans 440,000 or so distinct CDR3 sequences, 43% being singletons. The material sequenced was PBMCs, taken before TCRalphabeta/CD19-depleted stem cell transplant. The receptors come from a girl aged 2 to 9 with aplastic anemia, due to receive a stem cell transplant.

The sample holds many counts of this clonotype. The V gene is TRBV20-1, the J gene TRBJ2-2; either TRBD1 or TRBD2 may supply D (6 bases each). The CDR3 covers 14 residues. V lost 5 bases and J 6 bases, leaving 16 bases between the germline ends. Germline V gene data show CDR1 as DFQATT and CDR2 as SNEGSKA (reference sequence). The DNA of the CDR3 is TGCAGTGCTCCCGACACCCGGGGGCCCGGGGAGCTGTTTTTT. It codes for CSAPDTRGPGELFF.

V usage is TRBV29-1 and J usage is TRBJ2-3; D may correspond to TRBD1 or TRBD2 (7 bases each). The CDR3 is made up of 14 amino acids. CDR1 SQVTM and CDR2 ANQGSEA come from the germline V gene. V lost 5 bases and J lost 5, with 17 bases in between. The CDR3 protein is CSVLQGGRGDTQYF. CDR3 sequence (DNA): TGCAGCGTTCTCCAGGGGGGGAGAGGAGATACGCAGTATTTT.

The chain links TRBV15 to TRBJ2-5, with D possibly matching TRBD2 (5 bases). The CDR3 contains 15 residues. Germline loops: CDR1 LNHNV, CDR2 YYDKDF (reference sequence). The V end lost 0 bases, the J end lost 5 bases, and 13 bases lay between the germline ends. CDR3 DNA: TGTGCCACCAGCAGAGACGGGGTTCGATTGGAGACCCAGTACTTC. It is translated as CATSRDGVRLETQYF.

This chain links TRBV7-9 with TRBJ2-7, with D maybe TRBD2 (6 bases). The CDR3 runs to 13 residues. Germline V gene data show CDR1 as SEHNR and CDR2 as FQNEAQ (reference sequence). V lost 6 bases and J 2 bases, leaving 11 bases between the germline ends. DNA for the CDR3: TGTGCCAGCAGTCAGACTAGGACCTACGAGCAGTACTTC. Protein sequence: CASSQTRTYEQYF. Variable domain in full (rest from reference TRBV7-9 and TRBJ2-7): DTGVSQNPRHKITKRGQNVTFRCDPISEHNRLYWYRQTLGQGPEFLTYFQNEAQLEKSRLLSDRFSAERPKGSFSTLEIQRTEQGDSAMYLCASSQTRTYEQYFGPGTRLTVT.

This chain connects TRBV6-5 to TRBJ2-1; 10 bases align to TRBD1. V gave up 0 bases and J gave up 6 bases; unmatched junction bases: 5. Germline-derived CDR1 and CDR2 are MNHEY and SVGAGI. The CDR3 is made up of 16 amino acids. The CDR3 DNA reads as TGTGCCAGCAGTTACTCCCGACAGGGGGCTCTCAATGAGCAGTTCTTC. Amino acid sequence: CASSYSRQGALNEQFF.

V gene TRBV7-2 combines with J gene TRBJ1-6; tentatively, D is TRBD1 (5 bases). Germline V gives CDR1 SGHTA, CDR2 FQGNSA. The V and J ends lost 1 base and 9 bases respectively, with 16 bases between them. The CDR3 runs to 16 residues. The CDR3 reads CASSLVGGGRSSPLHF. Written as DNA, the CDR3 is TGTGCCAGCAGCTTAGTGGGGGGGGGAAGGAGTTCACCCCTCCACTTT.

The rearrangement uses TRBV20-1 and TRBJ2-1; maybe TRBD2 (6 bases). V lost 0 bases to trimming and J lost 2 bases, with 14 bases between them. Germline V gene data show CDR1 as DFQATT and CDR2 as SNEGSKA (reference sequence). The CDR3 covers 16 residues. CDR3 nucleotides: TGCAGTGCTAGAGATGCTAGCGATTGGGCCTACAATGAGCAGTTCTTC. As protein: CSARDASDWAYNEQFF.

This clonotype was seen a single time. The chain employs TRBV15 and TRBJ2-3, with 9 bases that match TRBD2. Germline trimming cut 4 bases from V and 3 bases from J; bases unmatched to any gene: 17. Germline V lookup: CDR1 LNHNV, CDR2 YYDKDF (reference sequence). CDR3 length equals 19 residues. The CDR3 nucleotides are TGTGCCACCAGCACTACAGGAGCGGGGGGCCTGGTAAAGACAGATACGCAGTATTTT. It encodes CATSTTGAGGLVKTDTQYF.

The CDR3 sequence: CASSLDRPPQEGRETQYF. CDR3 nucleotide sequence: TGCGCCAGCAGCTTGGATCGTCCCCCCCAGGAGGGTAGGGAGACCCAGTACTTC. The chain employs TRBV5-1 and TRBJ2-5; maybe TRBD2 (6 bases). The V and J ends lost 0 bases and 5 bases respectively, with 23 bases between them. This CDR3 comprises 18 residues. CDR1 is SGHRS and CDR2 is YFSETQ in the germline V gene. The complete variable domain, with remaining parts taken from reference TRBV5-1 and TRBJ2-5, reads KAGVTQTPRYLIKTRGQQVTLSCSPISGHRSVSWYQQTPGQGLQFLFEYFSETQRNKGNFPGRFSGRQFSNSRSEMNVSTLELGDSALYLCASSLDRPPQEGRETQYFGPGTRLLVL.

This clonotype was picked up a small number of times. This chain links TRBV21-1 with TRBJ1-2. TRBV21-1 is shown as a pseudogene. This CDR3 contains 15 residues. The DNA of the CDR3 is TGTGCCAGCAGCAAAGTTCTGGGAGCTAACTATGGCTACACCTTC. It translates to CASSKVLGANYGYTF.

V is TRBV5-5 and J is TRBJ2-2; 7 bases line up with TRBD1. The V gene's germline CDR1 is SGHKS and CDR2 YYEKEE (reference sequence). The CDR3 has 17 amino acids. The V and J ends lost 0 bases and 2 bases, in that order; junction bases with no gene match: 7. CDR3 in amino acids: CASSLALRGCNTGELFF. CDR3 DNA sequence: TGTGCCAGCAGCTTGGCCCTCAGGGGGTGTAACACCGGGGAGCTGTTTTTT. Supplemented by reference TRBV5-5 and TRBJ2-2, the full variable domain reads DAGVTQSPTHLIKTRGQQVTLRCSPISGHKSVSWYQQVLGQGPQFIFQYYEKEERGRGNFPDRFSARQFPNYSSELNVNALLLGDSALYLCASSLALRGCNTGELFFGEGSRLTVL.

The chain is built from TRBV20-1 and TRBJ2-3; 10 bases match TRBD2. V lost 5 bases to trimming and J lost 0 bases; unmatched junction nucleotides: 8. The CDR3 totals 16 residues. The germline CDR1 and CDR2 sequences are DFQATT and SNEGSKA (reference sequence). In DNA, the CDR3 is TGCAGTGCTCTTTATACTAGCGGGATAAGCACAGATACGCAGTATTTT. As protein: CSALYTSGISTDTQYF.

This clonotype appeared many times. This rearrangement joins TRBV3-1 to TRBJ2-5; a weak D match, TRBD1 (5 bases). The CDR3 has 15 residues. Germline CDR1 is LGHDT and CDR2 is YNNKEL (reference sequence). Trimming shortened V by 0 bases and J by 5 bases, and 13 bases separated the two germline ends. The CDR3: CASSQDTLGLETQYF. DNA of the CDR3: TGTGCCAGCAGCCAAGATACGCTGGGGCTGGAGACCCAGTACTTC.